This T cell receptor beta chain was captured in a study of beta chain features in type 1 diabetes. Notes on the study in general: Moderate but significant shortening of TCRB CDR3s was recorded in all four CD4+ subsets from Type 1 diabetes patients.

Investigators reverse transcribed all isolated RNA, so they sequenced expressed TCRB transcripts. Profiled with immunoSEQ multiplex PCR; TCRdb holds only in-frame clones, not every one. The sample consists of some 350,000 clones, roughly 9.8% of them appearing once. This CDR3 is 16 amino acids long. V was trimmed by 3 bases and J by 1 base, leaving 15 bases between them. Germline V gene data show CDR1 as KGHSH and CDR2 as LQKENI. This clone was detected only a few times. The antigen remains unidentified. Every donor provided one heparinised blood draw, which averaged about 120 mL. Isolation of CD4+ naive, central memory, regulatory and stem cell-like memory cells was achieved by sorting via CD45RO/CCR7/CD25/CD127/CD95/CD27.

The sequence derives from a man under 40 with type 1 diabetes. V is TRBV18 and J is TRBJ1-1; D not resolved. Sequenced material: central memory CD4+ T cells from blood. The CDR3 spells CASSPILAPSNTEAFF. In DNA, the CDR3 is TGTGCCAGCTCACCGATTCTAGCGCCGTCGAACACTGAAGCTTTCTTT.